The present T cell receptor beta chain was sequenced within a study of T cell responses to AZD1222 COVID-19 vaccine. Study-level findings and limits: Across the whole spike, CD4 TCRs peaked at regions 160-218 and 743-854.

Worth noting for this clone: Its antigen remains unidentified.

Using immunoSEQ multiplex PCR, the repertoire was profiled, and TCRdb retains in-frame clones only, with some absent. The sample has 100,000 to 110,000 clones, about 87% seen once; the top ten hold 4% to 5%. The receptor's source is an adult in good health. Sequences were derived from peripheral blood, sampled on day 0 of MenACWY control vaccination.

The CDR3 DNA sequence: TGTGCCAGCAGCCAAGGGACTAGTGCCTACAATGAGCAGTTCTTC. The encoded protein is CASSQGTSAYNEQFF. The chain links TRBV4-2 to TRBJ2-1; 7 bases align to TRBD2. CDR3 size: 15 residues. The germline gives CDR1 LGHNA, CDR2 YNFKEQ. V trimming: 1 base; J trimming: 2 bases; junction bases outside the gene matches: 2.